The text below deals with one T cell receptor (beta chain). Libraries were prepared by immunoSEQ multiplex PCR; TCRdb keeps only in-frame clonotypes and omits some of them. The top ten clones hold 40% of a sample with roughly 120,000 clones, approximately 88% of them seen once. The record originates from a study of control samples from healthy donors and cancer patients. V lost 10 bases, J lost 3 bases, and 18 bases lay in between. The CDR3 runs to 14 residues. Per germline, CDR1 ENHRY and CDR2 SYGVKD. The chain has TRBV10-3 and TRBJ2-5; D might be TRBD1 or TRBD2, each matching 5 bases. The sequenced sample consisted of blood. The clonotype comes from a man over 45 in good health. The CDR3, as DNA: TGTGCCACTGCGGACTCCGGGACCGAAGAGACCCAGTACTTC. Its translation: CATADSGTEETQYF.